The sequence of this T cell receptor (beta chain) was determined in a study of human T cells and chemical hapten exposure. The length of the CDR3 is 13 residues. The germline CDR1 and CDR2 sequences are DFQATT and SNEGSKA (reference sequence). V was cut by 0 bases and J by 4 bases, with 9 bases left in between. During construction of the library, unique molecular identifiers were attached to individual cDNA molecules for quantitative, reproducible TCR counting. Authors' data handling: Per sample, the median was about 88,000 TCRs, with values from 23,224 to 690,600. TCRdb fed the RACE reads into MiXCR, producing one record per CDR3 protein. These V and J calls originate from TCRdb's pipeline instead of the authors' own analysis. The sample carries a few hundred thousand distinct CDR3 sequences, roughly 8% recorded once. Documented time point: pre-sensitization, week 0. Stated treatment: therapeutic diphenylcyclopropenone sensitization with weekly scalp DPC. The study enrolled 18 to 70-year-old alopecia patients suitable for DPC.

The rearrangement links TRBV20-1 to TRBJ1-1; TRBD1 is a possible D gene (6 bases). The source of this sequence is a man between 18 and 35 years old with alopecia areata. Some clones in this sample may be carry-over from other donors' samples. This material consisted of whole blood, taken in connection with sensitization to the hapten diphenylcyclopropenone (DPC). The CDR3 region has the DNA TGCAGTGCTAGAGATCAGGGGATCACTGAAGCTTTCTTT. This sequence encodes CSARDQGITEAFF.